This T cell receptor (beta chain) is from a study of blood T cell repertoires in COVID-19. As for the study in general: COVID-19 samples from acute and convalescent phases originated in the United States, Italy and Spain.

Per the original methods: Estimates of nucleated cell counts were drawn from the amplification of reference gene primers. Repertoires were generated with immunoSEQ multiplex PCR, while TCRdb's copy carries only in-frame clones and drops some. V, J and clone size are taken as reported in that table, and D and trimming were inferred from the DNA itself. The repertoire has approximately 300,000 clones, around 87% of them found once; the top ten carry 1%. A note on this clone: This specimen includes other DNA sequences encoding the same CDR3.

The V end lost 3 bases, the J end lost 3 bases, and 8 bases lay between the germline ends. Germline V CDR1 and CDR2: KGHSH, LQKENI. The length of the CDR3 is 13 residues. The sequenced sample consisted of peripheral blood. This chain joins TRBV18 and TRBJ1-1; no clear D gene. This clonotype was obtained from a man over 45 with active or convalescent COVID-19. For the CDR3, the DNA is TGTGCCAGCTCACCCTCGAGGGACACTGAAGCTTTCTTT. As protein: CASSPSRDTEAFF.